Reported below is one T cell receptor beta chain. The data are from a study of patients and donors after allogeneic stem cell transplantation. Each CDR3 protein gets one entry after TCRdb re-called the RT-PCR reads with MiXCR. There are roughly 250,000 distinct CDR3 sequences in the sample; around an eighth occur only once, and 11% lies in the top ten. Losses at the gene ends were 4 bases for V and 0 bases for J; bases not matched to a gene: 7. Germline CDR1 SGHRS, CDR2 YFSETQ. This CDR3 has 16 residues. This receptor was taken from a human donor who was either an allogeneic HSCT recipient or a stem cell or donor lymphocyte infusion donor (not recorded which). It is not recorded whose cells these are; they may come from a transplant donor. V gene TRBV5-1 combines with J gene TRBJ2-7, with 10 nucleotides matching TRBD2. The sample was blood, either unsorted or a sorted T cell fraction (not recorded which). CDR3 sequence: CASSPGTSESSYEQYF. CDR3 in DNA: TGCGCCAGCAGCCCAGGGACTAGCGAGAGCTCCTACGAGCAGTACTTC.